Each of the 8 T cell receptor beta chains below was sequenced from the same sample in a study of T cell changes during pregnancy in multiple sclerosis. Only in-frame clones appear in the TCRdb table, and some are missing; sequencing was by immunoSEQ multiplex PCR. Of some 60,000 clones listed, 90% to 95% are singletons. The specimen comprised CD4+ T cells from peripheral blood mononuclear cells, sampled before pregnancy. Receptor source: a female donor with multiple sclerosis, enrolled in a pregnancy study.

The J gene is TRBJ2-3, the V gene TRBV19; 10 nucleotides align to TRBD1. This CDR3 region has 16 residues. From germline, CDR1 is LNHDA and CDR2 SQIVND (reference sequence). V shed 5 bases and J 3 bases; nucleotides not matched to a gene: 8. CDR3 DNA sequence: TGTGCCAGTAGTTTTCCCGGGACAGGGGCAACAGATACGCAGTATTTT. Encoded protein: CASSFPGTGATDTQYF.

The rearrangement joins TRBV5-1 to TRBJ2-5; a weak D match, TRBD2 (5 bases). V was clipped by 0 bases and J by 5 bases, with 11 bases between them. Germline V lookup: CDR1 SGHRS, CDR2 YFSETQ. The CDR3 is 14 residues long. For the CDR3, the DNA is TGCGCCAGCAGCTTGGCGGGATCGTTTGAGACCCAGTACTTC. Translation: CASSLAGSFETQYF.

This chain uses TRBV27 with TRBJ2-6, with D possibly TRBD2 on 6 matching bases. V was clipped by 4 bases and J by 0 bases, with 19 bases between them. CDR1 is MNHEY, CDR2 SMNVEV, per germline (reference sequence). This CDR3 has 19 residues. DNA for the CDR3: TGTGCCAGCAGTTCTATCCAAGGGTTAGCGGTCTCTGGGGCCAACGTCCTGACTTTC. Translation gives CASSSIQGLAVSGANVLTF.

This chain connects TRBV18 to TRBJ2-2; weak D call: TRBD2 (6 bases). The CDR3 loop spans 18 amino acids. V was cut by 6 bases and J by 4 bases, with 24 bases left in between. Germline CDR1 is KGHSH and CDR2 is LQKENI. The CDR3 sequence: CASSHERTGALVTGELFF. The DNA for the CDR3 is TGTGCCAGCTCCCACGAGCGGACGGGAGCCCTAGTCACCGGGGAGCTGTTTTTT.

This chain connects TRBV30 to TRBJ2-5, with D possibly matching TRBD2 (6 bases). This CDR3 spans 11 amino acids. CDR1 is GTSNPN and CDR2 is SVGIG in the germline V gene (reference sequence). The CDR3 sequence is CALGLGETQYF. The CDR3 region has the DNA TGTGCTTTGGGACTGGGAGAGACCCAGTACTTC.

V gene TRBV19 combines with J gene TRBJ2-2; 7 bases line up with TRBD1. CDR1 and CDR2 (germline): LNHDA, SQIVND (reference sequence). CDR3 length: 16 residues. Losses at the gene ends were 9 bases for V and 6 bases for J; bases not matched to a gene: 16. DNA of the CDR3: TGTGCCAGCGTAAGGACAGGCCCAGCGGCGCCCGGGGAGCTGTTTTTT. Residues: CASVRTGPAAPGELFF.

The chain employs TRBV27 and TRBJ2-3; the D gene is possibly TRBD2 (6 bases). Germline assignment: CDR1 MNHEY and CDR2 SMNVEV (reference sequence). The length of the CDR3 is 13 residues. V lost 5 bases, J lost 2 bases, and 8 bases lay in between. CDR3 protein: CASSRLDTDTQYF. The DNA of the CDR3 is TGTGCCAGCAGTCGACTAGACACAGATACGCAGTATTTT.

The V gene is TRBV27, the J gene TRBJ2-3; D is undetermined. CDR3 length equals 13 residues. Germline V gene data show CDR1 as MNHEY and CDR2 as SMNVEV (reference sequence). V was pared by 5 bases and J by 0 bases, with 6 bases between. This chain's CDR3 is CASSQQSTDTQYF. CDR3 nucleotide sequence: TGTGCCAGCAGTCAACAAAGCACAGATACGCAGTATTTT.